This TCR beta chain emerged from a study of T-cell reconstitution after alpha-beta-depleted transplantation in children. Unique molecular identifiers were incorporated when the TCRbeta library was constructed. A single record per CDR3 protein comes from TCRdb applying MiXCR to the PCR reads. The table has about 500,000 distinct CDR3 sequences, approximately 32% seen once; the top ten hold 2.4%. Germline V gene data show CDR1 as SGHVS and CDR2 as FNYEAQ. This CDR3 region has 14 residues. V gave up 7 bases and J gave up 4 bases, with 13 bases separating them. This clonotype was detected many times. This clonotype originated in a human donor who donated a stem cell graft to a child with aplastic anemia. The chain links TRBV7-6 to TRBJ1-4; D is possibly TRBD1 (5 bases). This sample comprised PBMCs from the stem cell graft donor, obtained from the stem cell graft. In DNA, the CDR3 is TGTGCCAGCACCGCCGGGGGGATTAATGAAAAACTGTTTTTT. Protein product: CASTAGGINEKLFF.